This T cell receptor beta chain was sequenced for a study of regulatory T cells in long-lasting Graves disease. Points from the study as a whole: Sharing of public clonotypes was greater in persistent patients (over 2,500) than in new patients (around 890). TCR diversity was lower in persistent Graves' patients than in newly diagnosed ones.

The CDR3 totals 17 residues. V was shortened by 1 base and J by 0 bases, with 13 bases between the two germline ends. Germline V CDR1 and CDR2: SEHNR, FQNEAQ (reference sequence). Building the TCR beta libraries relied on iRepertoire HTBI primers, and CDR3 regions underwent Arm-PCR. In the original workflow: Segment identification across samples yielded 55 to 65 TRBV and around 13 TRBJ segments. One entry per CDR3 protein, called by TCRdb with MiXCR from the multiplex PCR reads. TCRdb, rather than the study authors, made the V and J calls. The data show approximately 690,000 distinct CDR3 sequences, with 30% seen just once and 40% to 55% held by the top ten. Time point defined: persistent/refractory GD, antithyroid drugs over 5 years with positive TRAb. Researchers made the TCR library from RNA that was extracted from PBMCs. Those enrolled as patients came out of an endocrinology department in Xi'an, China.

Notes on this clonotype: Its antigen remains unknown.

V and J are TRBV7-9 and TRBJ2-1; D not resolved. The source material was peripheral blood mononuclear cells (PBMCs), sampled when the disease was refractory, from a patient treated with antithyroid drugs. The TCR sequence derives from a female donor with Graves disease. As DNA, the CDR3 is TGTGCCAGCAGCTTAGTCTCGCGTCTACTCTCCTACAATGAGCAGTTCTTC. Translating gives CASSLVSRLLSYNEQFF.